Each of the 24 T cell receptor beta chains below was sequenced from the same sample in a study of blood T cell repertoires in COVID-19. Generated by immunoSEQ multiplex PCR, the TCRdb table keeps only in-frame clones and is missing some. The table lists roughly 74,000 clones, around 89% of them singletons. The sample was PBMCs or T cells enriched from blood (not recorded which). Every receptor here comes from a woman aged 45 to 65 with acute COVID-19.

The rearrangement joins TRBV18 to TRBJ1-3; the match to TRBD1 covers 8 bases. CDR3 size: 15 residues. CDR1 KGHSH and CDR2 LQKENI come from the germline V gene. Trimming at V came to 1 base and at J to 3 bases, leaving 2 bases not matched to a gene. The chain's CDR3 is CASSPLQGDGNTIYF. In DNA form, the CDR3 reads TGTGCCAGCTCACCACTACAGGGGGATGGAAACACCATATATTTT.

The chain couples TRBV4-3 to TRBJ2-1; 11 bases align to TRBD2. J gave up 7 bases and V 3 bases, and 11 bases lay outside the gene matches. CDR1 LGHNA and CDR2 YSLEER come from the germline V gene. The CDR3 is 17 residues long. The CDR3: CASSQGVAGGPGNEQFF. For the CDR3, the DNA is TGCGCCAGCAGCCAGGGAGTAGCGGGAGGGCCAGGGAATGAGCAGTTCTTC.

This chain joins TRBV4-1 and TRBJ1-4; 8 positions agree with TRBD1. Germline V gives CDR1 MGHRA, CDR2 YSYEKL. CDR3 length: 15 amino acids. With V trimmed by 4 bases and J by 3 bases, 4 bases remained unmatched. The CDR3 reads CASSRTGGPNEKLFF. The DNA for the CDR3 is TGCGCCAGCAGCCGAACAGGGGGACCTAATGAAAAACTGTTTTTT.

This rearrangement joins TRBV10-3 to TRBJ1-1; 9 nucleotides agree with TRBD1. The germline V gene has CDR1 ENHRY and CDR2 SYGVKD. The ends lost 10 bases at V and 1 base at J; junction bases unmatched: 4. The CDR3 is made up of 13 amino acids. CDR3 region: CATHRGQNTEAFF. The CDR3 DNA follows: TGTGCCACCCACAGGGGGCAGAACACTGAAGCTTTCTTT.

The chain links TRBV9 to TRBJ1-1; D is undetermined. The germline V and J ends were trimmed by 4 bases and 1 base, with 8 bases remaining between them. Germline V gene lookup returns CDR1 SGDLS and CDR2 YYNGEE. The CDR3 runs 13 residues. The DNA of the CDR3 is TGTGCCAGCAGCCGATACTGGAACACTGAAGCTTTCTTT. Encoded protein: CASSRYWNTEAFF.

This chain joins TRBV4-1 and TRBJ2-7; TRBD2 aligns across 11 bases. The CDR3 is made up of 16 amino acids. V lost 4 bases, J lost 1 base, and 6 bases stayed unmatched. Germline CDR1 and CDR2: MGHRA and YSYEKL. CDR3 in amino acids: CASSRGLAGTSYEQYF. CDR3 in DNA: TGCGCCAGCAGCCGAGGACTAGCGGGTACGTCCTACGAGCAGTACTTC.

This chain joins TRBV10-1 and TRBJ2-7; 9 bases fit TRBD2. Trimming cost V 3 bases and J 8 bases; bases outside gene matches: 8. CDR1 WNHNN and CDR2 SYGVQD come from the germline V gene (reference sequence). This CDR3 spans 14 amino acids. The CDR3 here is CASSERVLAGKQYF. The CDR3 nucleotides are TGCGCCAGCAGTGAAAGGGTCCTAGCGGGAAAGCAGTACTTC.

The chain recombines TRBV2 with TRBJ1-3; no reliable D call. This CDR3 spans 13 amino acids. V lost 2 bases to trimming and J lost 3 bases, with 5 bases between them. Germline CDR1 is SNHLY and CDR2 is FYNNEI. The chain's CDR3 is CASSESDGNTIYF. Written as DNA, the CDR3 is TGTGCCAGCAGTGAATCAGATGGAAACACCATATATTTT.

This clone was detected once. The V and J genes are TRBV19 and TRBJ2-3; D may be TRBD2 (6 bases). V lost 3 bases and J 3 bases, leaving 7 bases between the germline ends. Germline V gives CDR1 LNHDA, CDR2 SQIVND (reference sequence). This CDR3 has 13 residues. The CDR3 is CASSISGTDTQYF. In DNA, the CDR3 is TGTGCCAGTAGTATCAGCGGGACAGATACGCAGTATTTT.

The chain joins TRBV19 to TRBJ1-1; 10 bases are a match to TRBD1. The CDR3 runs 16 residues. Germline V gene data show CDR1 as LNHDA and CDR2 as SQIVND (reference sequence). V shed 1 base and J 5 bases; nucleotides not matched to a gene: 7. The chain's CDR3 is CASSIGGQGVSTEAFF. CDR3 bases: TGTGCCAGTAGTATAGGAGGACAGGGGGTTTCGACTGAAGCTTTCTTT.

The V and J genes are TRBV5-1 and TRBJ1-1; 7 nucleotides line up with TRBD1. This CDR3 is built from 12 residues. V gave up 3 bases and J gave up 7 bases; unmatched junction bases: 3. Germline V gives CDR1 SGHRS, CDR2 YFSETQ. This CDR3 reads CASSSGQVEAFF. DNA for the CDR3: TGCGCCAGCAGCTCCGGACAGGTTGAAGCTTTCTTT.

V usage is TRBV27 and J usage is TRBJ1-4; D gene ambiguous. Germline CDR1 is MNHEY and CDR2 is SMNVEV (reference sequence). V was trimmed by 3 bases and J by 5 bases, leaving 13 bases between them. This CDR3 region has 15 residues. This chain's CDR3 is CASSFSSGMNEKLFF. The DNA for the CDR3 is TGTGCCAGCAGTTTTTCTTCAGGAATGAATGAAAAACTGTTTTTT. The variable domain in full, completed from reference TRBV27 and TRBJ1-4, reads EAQVTQNPRYLITVTGKKLTVTCSQNMNHEYMSWYRQDPGLGLRQIYYSMNVEVTDKGDVPEGYKVSRKEKRNFPLILESPSPNQTSLYFCASSFSSGMNEKLFFGSGTQLSVL.

This clone is a singleton in its sample. V is TRBV27 and J is TRBJ1-1, with D unresolved. This CDR3 is 14 amino acids long. CDR1 and CDR2 (germline): MNHEY, SMNVEV (reference sequence). Trimming left V 9 bases short and J 1 base short, with 15 bases between. The CDR3 DNA reads as TGTGCCAGTCAATCGGGATTCCAGAACACTGAAGCTTTCTTT. Translation: CASQSGFQNTEAFF.

J is TRBJ1-2 and V is TRBV20-1; tentative D call: TRBD1 (6 bases). V gave up 3 bases and J gave up 6 bases, with 11 bases separating them. Per germline, CDR1 DFQATT and CDR2 SNEGSKA (reference sequence). The CDR3 has 12 amino acids. The CDR3 reads CSASNRDHGYTF. The CDR3 bases are TGCAGTGCTAGTAACAGGGATCATGGCTACACCTTC.

This clone was seen more than once but under ten times. The chain is built from TRBV19 and TRBJ1-1; 11 bases are shared with TRBD1. After removal of 5 bases from V and 10 bases from J, the junction contained 12 bases not matched to a gene. Germline loops: CDR1 LNHDA, CDR2 SQIVND (reference sequence). The CDR3 length is 15 residues. CDR3 sequence: CASSDRTGGNWGAFF. CDR3 nucleotide sequence: TGTGCCAGTAGTGACCGGACAGGGGGCAATTGGGGAGCTTTCTTT.

V is TRBV5-4 and J is TRBJ2-7, with TRBD1 matching 7 bases. The CDR3 loop spans 14 amino acids. V trimming: 4 bases; J trimming: 1 base; junction bases outside the gene matches: 5. Germline-derived CDR1 and CDR2 are SGHNT and YYREEE (reference sequence). CDR3 in amino acids: CASSNDRASYEQYF. The CDR3 nucleotides read TGTGCCAGCAGCAATGACAGGGCGTCCTACGAGCAGTACTTC.

In this sample, this clone turned up a few times. This sequence joins TRBV6-5 and TRBJ2-7; 7 nucleotides match TRBD1. The CDR3 runs 14 residues. Trimming at V came to 5 bases and at J to 2 bases, leaving 6 bases not matched to a gene. Germline V CDR1 and CDR2: MNHEY, SVGAGI. The CDR3: CASSKETGTYEQYF. The CDR3 DNA reads as TGTGCCAGCAGTAAGGAGACAGGGACCTACGAGCAGTACTTC.

The V and J genes are TRBV7-2 and TRBJ2-1; 11 positions match TRBD2. This CDR3 is 15 amino acids long. Germline CDR1 and CDR2: SGHTA and FQGNSA. Losses at the gene ends were 5 bases for V and 10 bases for J; bases not matched to a gene: 10. The CDR3 coding sequence is TGTGCCAGCAGCCCTACTAGCGGGAGCGAAAGGGAGCAGTTCTTC. Residues: CASSPTSGSEREQFF.

The chain links TRBV5-8 to TRBJ2-3; tentative D call: TRBD2 (6 bases). V was pared by 4 bases and J by 2 bases, with 11 bases between. The V gene's germline CDR1 is SGHTS and CDR2 YDEGEE. The CDR3 totals 14 residues. CDR3 loop: CASSLGLFTDTQYF. The CDR3 region has the DNA TGTGCCAGCAGCCTGGGACTCTTCACAGATACGCAGTATTTT. Using reference TRBV5-8 and TRBJ2-3 for the parts outside the CDR3, the full variable domain is EAGVTQSPTHLIKTRGQQATLRCSPISGHTSVYWYQQALGLGLQFLLWYDEGEERNRGNFPPRFSGRQFPNYSSELNVNALELEDSALYLCASSLGLFTDTQYFGPGTRLTVL.

This clone was seen a few times. This chain links TRBV30 with TRBJ1-2; a possible D gene is TRBD1 (6 bases). Germline V gene lookup returns CDR1 GTSNPN and CDR2 SVGIG (reference sequence). The CDR3 covers 13 residues. Trimming took 3 bases from V and 2 from J, leaving 10 bases between them. CDR3 sequence (DNA): TGTGCCTGGAGCCAACAGGGAAACTATGGCTACACCTTC. Protein sequence: CAWSQQGNYGYTF.

The chain joins TRBV7-9 to TRBJ1-1; no firm D call. The CDR3 spans 15 residues. Germline V gene sequence: CDR1 SEHNR, CDR2 FQNEAQ (reference sequence). V was clipped by 5 bases and J by 11 bases, with 24 bases between them. CDR3 bases: TGTGCCAGCAGCGAATATGGGAGGCAGAACGTGGGGGCTTTCTTT. Protein sequence: CASSEYGRQNVGAFF.

The chain employs TRBV30 and TRBJ1-1; D remains unclear. Germline CDR1 reads GTSNPN; CDR2 reads SVGIG (reference sequence). This CDR3 comprises 11 residues. CDR3 in amino acids: CAGGRNTEAFF. The DNA of the CDR3 is TGTGCGGGAGGGCGGAACACTGAAGCTTTCTTT.

V gene TRBV5-4 combines with J gene TRBJ1-2; a possible D gene is TRBD1 (5 bases). The V gene's germline CDR1 is SGHNT and CDR2 YYREEE (reference sequence). The CDR3 covers 15 residues. V lost 0 bases, J lost 2 bases, and 11 bases lay in between. This CDR3 reads CASSLAGGGNYGYTF. The CDR3 nucleotides are TGTGCCAGCAGCTTGGCCGGGGGGGGGAACTATGGCTACACCTTC.

The chain links TRBV5-6 to TRBJ1-2, with 8 bases matching TRBD1. Germline CDR1 and CDR2: SGHDT and YYEEEE. This CDR3 spans 13 amino acids. The junction had 6 bases not matched to a gene; V was cut back by 3 bases and J by 8 bases. The DNA of the CDR3 is TGTGCCAGCAGCTCCGGGACAGGTGGAGGCTACACCTTC. This sequence encodes CASSSGTGGGYTF.